This T cell receptor beta chain was observed in a study of cytomegalovirus exposure and HLA in healthy donors. This clone has only a few counts. Its target is unknown. The PCR employed 60 Vbeta primers together with 13 Jbeta primers. Profiled with immunoSEQ multiplex PCR; TCRdb holds only in-frame clones, not every one. The sample has 200,000 or so clones, 80% to 90% seen once. Study findings and constraints: Upon later analysis, HLA-associated TCR beta chains proved more clonally expanded than other, equally common chains.

The ends lost 2 bases at V and 0 bases at J; junction bases unmatched: 21. Germline-derived CDR1 and CDR2 are MGHRA and YSYEKL. The CDR3 totals 22 residues. Sequencing used PBMCs. The gene calls are TRBV4-1 and TRBJ1-5, with 8 bases that match TRBD1. The clonotype was recovered from a man aged 25-45 years in good health and CMV-seronegative. CDR3 DNA: TGCGCCAGCAGCCAAATGCTTGCCCGGAATCTTCGGGACAGGTATAGCAATCAGCCCCAGCATTTT. The encoded protein is CASSQMLARNLRDRYSNQPQHF.